The sequence of this T cell receptor beta chain was determined in a study of identical twins. Study results and limitations: While abundant cord blood beta clonotypes carried fewer insertions, memory repertoires showed no such pattern.

Carrying unique molecular identifiers, the cDNA also gained a universal primer site through template switching. MiXCR, applied by TCRdb to the 5' RACE reads, yields one record per CDR3 protein. This table holds hundreds of thousands of distinct CDR3 sequences, more than 6.5% found once. All of the donors were Caucasians in good health. As for this clonotype: Its antigen is unidentified.

Germline CDR1 reads SGHTA; CDR2 reads FQGTGA. Between the trimmed V and J ends, which lost 5 bases and 8 bases, there was a span of 21 bases. The CDR3 runs to 15 residues. In addition, the sample was reused for a study of yellow fever vaccine responses in identical twins. That source adds: Twins showed a vaccine T cell response that reportedly seemed partly convergent, partly personalized.

The chain joins TRBV7-3 to TRBJ1-2; a weak D match, TRBD1 (6 bases). This sequence was found in a woman aged 18-29 years in good health. The source material was PBMCs. The DNA for the CDR3 is TGTGCCAGCAGCCGCAACCCCACAGGGCCAGGAGGCTACACCTTC. Encoded protein: CASSRNPTGPGGYTF.